A selection of T cell receptor beta chains follows, all from one sample in a study of shared clonotypes between healthy human individuals. Libraries were prepared by immunoSEQ multiplex PCR; TCRdb keeps only in-frame clonotypes and omits some of them. Of some 380,000 clones in the sample, 90% to 98% were seen once. The specimen sequenced was memory CD8+ T cells sorted from blood. Receptors were obtained from a man under 40 in good health. Both conserved end residues are part of each CDR3. The D gene is left open where the match is weak. Size is stated for part of the rows, as once, few or many counts, or as a class when the clone is expanded.

TRBJ1-1 | TRBD1 | once | TRBV7-9 | TGTGCCAGCAGCTTAGATACAGTCTGGACAGGTTCGAACACTGAAGCTTTCTTT | CASSLDTVWTGSNTEAFF
TRBJ2-3 | TRBD2 | . | TRBV5-1 | TGCGCCAGCAGCACCAGCGGGGACACAGATACGCAGTATTTT | CASSTSGDTDTQYF
TRBJ2-2 | TRBD2 | . | TRBV4-2 | TGTGCCAGCAGCCAATTAGCGGGAGACAGTACCGGGGAGCTGTTTTTT | CASSQLAGDSTGELFF
TRBJ2-6 | . | . | TRBV28 | TGTGCCAGCAGTTTAAGGACAGTATCAGGGGCCAACGTCCTGACTTTC | CASSLRTVSGANVLTF
TRBJ2-1 | . | . | TRBV7-9 | TGTGCCACGAGGGTCGATGAGCAGTTCTTC | CATRVDEQFF
TRBJ2-1 | . | . | TRBV25-1 | TGTGCCAGCAGTGCCGCCCAGATCCCCAGGGGTGAGCAGTTCTTC | CASSAAQIPRGEQFF
TRBJ1-2 | . | . | TRBV6-5 | TGTGCCAGCAGTTTCGGAGACAGAGAATATGGCTACACCTTC | CASSFGDREYGYTF
TRBJ2-2 | TRBD2 | . | TRBV2 | TGTGCCAGCAGTGAACCCTCGGGACGAGTACTAGCGGGAGTCGGGGAGCTGTTTTTT | CASSEPSGRVLAGVGELFF
TRBJ2-7 | TRBD2 | . | TRBV28 | TGTGCCAGCAGAGAGCTAGCGGTCCCCTACGAGCAGTACTTC | CASRELAVPYEQYF
TRBJ1-1 | . | . | TRBV13 | TGTGCCAGCAGCCTACGGACATTTGGGAACACTGAAGCTTTCTTT | CASSLRTFGNTEAFF